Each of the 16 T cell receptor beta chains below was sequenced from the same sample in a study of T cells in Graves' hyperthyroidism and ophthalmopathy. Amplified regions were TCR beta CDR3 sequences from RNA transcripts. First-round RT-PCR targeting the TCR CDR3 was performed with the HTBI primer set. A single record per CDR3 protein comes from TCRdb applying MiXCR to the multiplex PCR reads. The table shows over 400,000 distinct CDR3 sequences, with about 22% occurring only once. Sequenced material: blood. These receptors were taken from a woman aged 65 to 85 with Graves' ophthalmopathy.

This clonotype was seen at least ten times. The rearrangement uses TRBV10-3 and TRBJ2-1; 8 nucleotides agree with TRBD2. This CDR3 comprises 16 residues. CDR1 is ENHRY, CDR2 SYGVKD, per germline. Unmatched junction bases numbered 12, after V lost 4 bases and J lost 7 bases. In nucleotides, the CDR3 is TGTGCCATCAGTGCCGGGACTAGAGGGGGGGGGAATGAGCAGTTCTTC. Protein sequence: CAISAGTRGGGNEQFF.

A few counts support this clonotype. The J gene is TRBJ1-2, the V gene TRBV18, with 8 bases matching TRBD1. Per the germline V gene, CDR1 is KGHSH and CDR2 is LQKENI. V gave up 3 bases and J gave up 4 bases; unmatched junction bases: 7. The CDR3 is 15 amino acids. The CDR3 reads CASSPDRAGGYGYTF. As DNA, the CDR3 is TGTGCCAGCTCACCGGACAGGGCAGGCGGCTATGGCTACACCTTC. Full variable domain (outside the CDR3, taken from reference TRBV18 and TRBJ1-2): NAGVMQNPRHLVRRRGQEARLRCSPMKGHSHVYWYRQLPEEGLKFMVYLQKENIIDESGMPKERFSAEFPKEGPSILRIQQVVRGDSAAYFCASSPDRAGGYGYTFGSGTRLTVV.

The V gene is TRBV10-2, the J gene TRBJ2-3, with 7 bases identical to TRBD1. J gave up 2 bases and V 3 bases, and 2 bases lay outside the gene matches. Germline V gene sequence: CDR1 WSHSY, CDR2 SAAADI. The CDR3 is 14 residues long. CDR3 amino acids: CASSEQGFTDTQYF. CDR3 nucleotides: TGCGCCAGCAGTGAACAGGGGTTCACAGATACGCAGTATTTT.

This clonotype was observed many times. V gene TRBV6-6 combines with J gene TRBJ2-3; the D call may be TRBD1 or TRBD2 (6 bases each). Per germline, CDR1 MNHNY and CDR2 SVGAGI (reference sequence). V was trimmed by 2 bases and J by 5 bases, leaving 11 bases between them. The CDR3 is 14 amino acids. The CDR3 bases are TGTGCCAGCAGTTACGGGGGGCGAGTAGATACGCAGTATTTT. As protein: CASSYGGRVDTQYF.

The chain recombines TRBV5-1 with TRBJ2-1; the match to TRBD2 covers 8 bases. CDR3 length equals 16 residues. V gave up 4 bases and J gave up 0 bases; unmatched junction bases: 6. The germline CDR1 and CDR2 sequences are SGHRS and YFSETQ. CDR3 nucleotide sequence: TGCGCCAGCAGCCCACTAGCGGACAGCTCCTACAATGAGCAGTTCTTC. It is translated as CASSPLADSSYNEQFF.

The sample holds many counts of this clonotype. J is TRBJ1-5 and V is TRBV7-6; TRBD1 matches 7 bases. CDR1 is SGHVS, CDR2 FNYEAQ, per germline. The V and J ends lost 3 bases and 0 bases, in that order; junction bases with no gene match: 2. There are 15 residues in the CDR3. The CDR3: CASSLGTDSNQPQHF. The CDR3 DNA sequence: TGTGCCAGCAGCTTGGGGACAGATAGCAATCAGCCCCAGCATTTT.

CDR3 loop: CASSSPQGTSGRVSYNEQFF. CDR3 DNA sequence: TGTGCCAGCAGCTCCCCCCAAGGGACTAGCGGGAGGGTTTCCTACAATGAGCAGTTCTTC. The rearrangement joins TRBV7-2 to TRBJ2-1, with 16 bases fitting TRBD2. Germline CDR1 and CDR2: SGHTA and FQGNSA. Trimming took 4 bases from V and 1 from J; bases not matched to a gene: 10. This CDR3 has 20 residues.

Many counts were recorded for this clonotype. The CDR3 here is CASSSGTGVAPLHF. Written as DNA, the CDR3 is TGTGCCAGCAGTTCCGGGACAGGGGTTGCACCCCTCCACTTT. The rearrangement uses TRBV7-9 and TRBJ1-6, with 10 positions matching TRBD1. Germline trimming cut 6 bases from V and 11 bases from J; bases unmatched to any gene: 7. The V gene's germline CDR1 is SEHNR and CDR2 FQNEAQ (reference sequence). The CDR3 has 14 amino acids.

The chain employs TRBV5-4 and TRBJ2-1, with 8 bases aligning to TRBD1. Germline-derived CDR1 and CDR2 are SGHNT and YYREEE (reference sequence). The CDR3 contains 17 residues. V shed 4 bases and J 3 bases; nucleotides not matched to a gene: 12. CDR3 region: CASSRTGSVRGYNEQFF. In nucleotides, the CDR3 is TGTGCCAGCAGCCGGACAGGGAGCGTACGTGGCTACAATGAGCAGTTCTTC.

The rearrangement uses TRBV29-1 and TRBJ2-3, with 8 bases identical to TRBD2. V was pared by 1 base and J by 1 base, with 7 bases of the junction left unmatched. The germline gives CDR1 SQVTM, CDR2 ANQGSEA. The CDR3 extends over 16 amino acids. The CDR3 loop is CSVEGVPSGRTDTQYF. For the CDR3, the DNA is TGCAGCGTTGAAGGGGTTCCTAGCGGGCGCACAGATACGCAGTATTTT.

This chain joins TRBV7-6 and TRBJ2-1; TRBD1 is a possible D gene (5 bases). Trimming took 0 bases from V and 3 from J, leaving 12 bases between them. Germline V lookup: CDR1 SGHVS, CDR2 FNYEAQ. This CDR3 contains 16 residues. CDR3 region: CASSLATAGIYNEQFF. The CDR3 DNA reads TGTGCCAGCAGCTTAGCGACAGCAGGGATCTACAATGAGCAGTTCTTC.

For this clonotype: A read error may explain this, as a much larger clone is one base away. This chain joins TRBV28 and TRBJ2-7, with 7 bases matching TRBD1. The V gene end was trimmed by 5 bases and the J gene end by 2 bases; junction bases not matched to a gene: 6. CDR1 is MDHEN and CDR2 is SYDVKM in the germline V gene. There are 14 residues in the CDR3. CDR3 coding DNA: TGTGCCAGCAGTGACGGGGACAGACCCTACGAGCAGTACTTC. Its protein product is CASSDGDRPYEQYF.

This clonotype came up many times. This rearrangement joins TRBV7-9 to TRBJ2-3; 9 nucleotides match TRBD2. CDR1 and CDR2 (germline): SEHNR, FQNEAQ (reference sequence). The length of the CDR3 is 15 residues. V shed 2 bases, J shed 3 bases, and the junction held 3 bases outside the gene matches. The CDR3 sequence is CASSLRSGRTDTQYF. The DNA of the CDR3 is TGTGCCAGCAGCTTAAGGAGCGGGAGGACAGATACGCAGTATTTT. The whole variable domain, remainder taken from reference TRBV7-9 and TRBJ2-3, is DTGVSQNPRHKITKRGQNVTFRCDPISEHNRLYWYRQTLGQGPEFLTYFQNEAQLEKSRLLSDRFSAERPKGSFSTLEIQRTEQGDSAMYLCASSLRSGRTDTQYFGPGTRLTVL.

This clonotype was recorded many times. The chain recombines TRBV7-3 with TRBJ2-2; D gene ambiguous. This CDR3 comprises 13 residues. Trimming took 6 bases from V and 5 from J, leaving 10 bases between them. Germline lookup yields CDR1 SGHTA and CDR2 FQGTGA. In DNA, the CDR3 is TGTGCCAGCAGTTCGGGTGGGACCGGGGAGCTGTTTTTT. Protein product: CASSSGGTGELFF. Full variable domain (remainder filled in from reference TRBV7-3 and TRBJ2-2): GAGVSQTPSNKVTEKGKYVELRCDPISGHTALYWYRQSLGQGPEFLIYFQGTGAADDSGLPNDRFFAVRPEGSVSTLKIQRTERGDSAVYLCASSSGGTGELFFGEGSRLTVL.

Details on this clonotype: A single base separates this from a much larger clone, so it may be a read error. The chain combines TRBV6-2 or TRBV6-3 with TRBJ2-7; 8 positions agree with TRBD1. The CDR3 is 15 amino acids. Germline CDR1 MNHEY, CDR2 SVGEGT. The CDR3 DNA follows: TGTGCCAGCACTGGATTTAGACAGGGGATCTACGGGCAGTACTTC. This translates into CASTGFRQGIYGQYF.

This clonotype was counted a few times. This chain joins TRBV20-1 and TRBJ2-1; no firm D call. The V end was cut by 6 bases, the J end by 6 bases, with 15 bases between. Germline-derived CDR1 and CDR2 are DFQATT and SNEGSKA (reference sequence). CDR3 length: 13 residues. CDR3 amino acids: CSASHSVTNEQFF. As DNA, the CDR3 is TGCAGTGCCTCTCACAGCGTAACCAATGAGCAGTTCTTC.